The 18 T cell receptor beta chains below were found in one sample sequenced in a study of cytomegalovirus exposure and HLA in healthy donors. The PCR contained 60 Vbeta and 13 Jbeta primers. Here immunoSEQ multiplex PCR was the method, and the copy in TCRdb shows in-frame clones only, minus some. The sample lists under 250,000 clones; more than 65% were seen once. Sample: PBMCs. The receptors shown here come from a man between 18 and 29 years old in good health and CMV-seronegative.

Details on this clone: At one end, the junction sequence differs from germline, possibly due to a read error. J is TRBJ2-6 and V is TRBV5-1, with D perhaps TRBD1 (5 bases). The CDR3 length is 15 residues. Per the germline V gene, CDR1 is SGHRS and CDR2 is YFSETQ. The CDR3 nucleotides read TGCGCCAGCAGCCCTCGACGCTCTGGGGCCAACGTCCTGGCTTTC. Translated: CASSPRRSGANVLAF.

The chain joins TRBV27 to TRBJ2-1, with D possibly being TRBD1 (6 bases). Trimming took 11 bases from V and 5 from J, leaving 22 bases between them. CDR1 is MNHEY and CDR2 is SMNVEV in the germline V gene (reference sequence). The CDR3 runs to 15 residues. CDR3 protein: CASSRDKHLNNEQFF. The CDR3 nucleotides read TGTGCCTCAAGTCGGGACAAGCATCTCAACAATGAGCAGTTCTTC.

This chain connects TRBV19 to TRBJ1-2; no firm D call. V dropped 2 bases and J dropped 9 bases, with 7 bases sitting between them. There are 11 residues in the CDR3. Germline-derived CDR1 and CDR2 are LNHDA and SQIVND (reference sequence). CDR3 amino acids: CASSILLSYTF. In nucleotides, the CDR3 is TGTGCCAGTAGTATATTACTGAGCTACACCTTC.

J is TRBJ2-7 and V is TRBV27, with a possible D match to TRBD2 (5 bases). Trimming removed 2 bases from V and 1 base from J, with 9 bases in between. In germline, CDR1 is MNHEY, CDR2 SMNVEV (reference sequence). The CDR3 extends over 14 amino acids. CDR3 coding DNA: TGTGCCAGCAGTTTAACAAGCGGATCCTACGAGCAGTACTTC. This encodes CASSLTSGSYEQYF.

This clone is a singleton in its sample. This chain connects TRBV2 to TRBJ1-2; TRBD1 matches at 7 bases. Looked up from germline, CDR1 is SNHLY and CDR2 is FYNNEI. The J segment lost 0 bases and the V segment lost 6 bases, leaving 4 bases of the junction unmatched. The CDR3 covers 14 residues. DNA of the CDR3: TGTGCCAGCAGCGAACAGGGGACTAACTATGGCTACACCTTC. This encodes CASSEQGTNYGYTF.

This CDR3 reads CASSSQGYNYGYTF. The DNA for the CDR3 is TGTGCCAGCAGTTCTCAGGGATACAACTATGGCTACACCTTC. The chain joins TRBV2 to TRBJ1-2, with D possibly being TRBD1 (5 bases). Trimming removed 5 bases from V and 2 bases from J, with 12 bases in between. Germline V gives CDR1 SNHLY, CDR2 FYNNEI. The CDR3 loop spans 14 amino acids.

This clone was recorded a few times. The V gene is TRBV5-1, the J gene TRBJ2-5, with 10 bases aligning to TRBD1. The V segment lost 3 bases and the J segment 5 bases; nucleotides outside the gene matches: 4. Germline CDR1 is SGHRS and CDR2 is YFSETQ. The CDR3 runs to 14 residues. CDR3 nucleotide sequence: TGCGCCAGCAGCTGGACAGGGGGGGAGGAGACCCAGTACTTC. Amino acid sequence: CASSWTGGEETQYF.

A few counts support this clone. The rearrangement uses TRBV9 and TRBJ2-1, with a possible D match to TRBD2 (5 bases). This CDR3 region has 17 residues. CDR1 and CDR2 from the germline V gene are SGDLS and YYNGEE. V lost 0 bases, J lost 5 bases, and 18 bases lay in between. CDR3 sequence reads: CASSVEGARGIDNEQFF. The CDR3 bases are TGTGCCAGCAGCGTAGAAGGCGCTAGAGGGATTGACAATGAGCAGTTCTTC.

This clone was seen just once. The rearrangement links TRBV4-1 to TRBJ1-3, with D tentatively TRBD1 (5 bases). Trimming took off 2 bases at V and 10 bases at J, with 15 bases between the two ends. In germline, CDR1 is MGHRA, CDR2 YSYEKL. The CDR3 extends over 14 amino acids. The CDR3 loop reads CASSQPQGFGTIYF. As DNA, the CDR3 is TGCGCCAGCAGCCAACCCCAGGGCTTTGGAACCATATATTTT.

This chain links TRBV30 with TRBJ2-2; maybe TRBD1 (5 bases). This CDR3 is 16 amino acids long. V dropped 4 bases and J dropped 1 base, with 16 bases sitting between them. CDR1 and CDR2 from the germline V gene are GTSNPN and SVGIG (reference sequence). CDR3 in DNA: TGTGCCTGGAAAAAAAGGGGCACCCAGAACACCGGGGAGCTGTTTTTT. Residues: CAWKKRGTQNTGELFF.

This clone was observed a single time. The chain has TRBV5-1 and TRBJ2-1; D possibly corresponds to TRBD1 (6 bases). V dropped 0 bases and J dropped 4 bases, with 14 bases sitting between them. The CDR3 has 16 residues. CDR1 and CDR2 from the germline V gene are SGHRS and YFSETQ. The CDR3 nucleotides are TGCGCCAGCAGCTTGGTCGGCGGACAGACATACAATGAGCAGTTCTTC. It is translated as CASSLVGGQTYNEQFF.

The chain has TRBV2 and TRBJ1-2; 9 bases align to TRBD1. V gave up 7 bases and J gave up 3 bases; unmatched junction bases: 12. The CDR3 is 16 residues long. Per the germline V gene, CDR1 is SNHLY and CDR2 is FYNNEI. CDR3: CASTGARDRVDYGYTF. CDR3 bases: TGTGCCAGCACTGGGGCCCGGGACAGGGTTGACTATGGCTACACCTTC.

The chain carries TRBV11-2 and TRBJ2-3; 7 bases are shared with TRBD2. V lost 4 bases, J lost 9 bases, and 4 bases stayed unmatched. This CDR3 is 12 amino acids long. Per the germline V gene, CDR1 is SGHAT and CDR2 is FQNNGV. DNA of the CDR3: TGTGCCAGCAGCTCTTTAGCGGGCACGCAGTATTTT. Protein: CASSSLAGTQYF.

The chain couples TRBV2 to TRBJ1-6, with D maybe TRBD1 (5 bases). Per germline, CDR1 SNHLY and CDR2 FYNNEI. The V end was cut by 6 bases, the J end by 9 bases, with 15 bases between. The CDR3 runs 14 residues. The CDR3 sequence is CASRPRDFGSPLHF. The DNA for the CDR3 is TGTGCCAGCAGGCCCAGGGATTTTGGTTCACCCCTCCACTTT.

The chain joins TRBV9 to TRBJ2-7; 9 positions match TRBD2. The CDR3 contains 15 residues. The germline CDR1 and CDR2 sequences are SGDLS and YYNGEE. V trimming: 0 bases; J trimming: 5 bases; junction bases outside the gene matches: 6. The CDR3 here is CASSVEAGGTHEQYF. The CDR3 DNA is TGTGCCAGCAGCGTAGAAGCGGGAGGCACCCACGAGCAGTACTTC.

This clone was counted between two and nine times. This sequence joins TRBV9 and TRBJ2-7, with D possibly matching TRBD1 (5 bases). From germline, CDR1 is SGDLS and CDR2 YYNGEE. Trimming left V 0 bases short and J 2 bases short, with 12 bases between. This CDR3 has 15 amino acids. CDR3 DNA sequence: TGTGCCAGCAGCGTAGGGGGCAGTGAGACCTACGAGCAGTACTTC. It encodes CASSVGGSETYEQYF. The whole variable domain, filled in from reference TRBV9 and TRBJ2-7, reads DSGVTQTPKHLITATGQRVTLRCSPRSGDLSVYWYQQSLDQGLQFLIQYYNGEERAKGNILERFSAQQFPDLHSELNLSSLELGDSALYFCASSVGGSETYEQYFGPGTRLTVT.

This sequence joins TRBV5-4 and TRBJ2-2; 8 bases are shared with TRBD1. The CDR3 is 16 amino acids. Germline V gene lookup returns CDR1 SGHNT and CDR2 YYREEE (reference sequence). J lost 3 bases, V lost 4 bases, and 8 bases had no gene match. In nucleotides, the CDR3 is TGTGCCAGCAGCGCGGCCGGGACAGGCGACACCGGGGAGCTGTTTTTT. Protein product: CASSAAGTGDTGELFF.

This clone has a single count. The CDR3 reads CASSPSVVNEQFF. CDR3 coding DNA: TGTGCCAGCAGTCCCAGCGTAGTCAATGAGCAGTTCTTC. The chain combines TRBV6-5 with TRBJ2-1; D uncertain. The germline V gene encodes CDR1 MNHEY and CDR2 SVGAGI. The CDR3 extends over 13 amino acids. The V end lost 5 bases, the J end lost 6 bases, and 11 bases lay between the germline ends.